A single sample is the source of the 2 T cell receptor beta chains below, sequenced in a study of blood T cell repertoires in COVID-19. Sequencing used immunoSEQ multiplex PCR; TCRdb keeps in-frame clones, though not all of them. The repertoire consists of under 70,000 clones, with around 80% occurring once and the leading ten covering 15% to 20%. Material for sequencing was peripheral blood. Receptor source: a man aged 60 to 69 with acute or convalescent COVID-19.

V usage is TRBV6-5 and J usage is TRBJ1-1; TRBD1 aligns across 7 bases. V lost 2 bases, J lost 8 bases, and 8 bases stayed unmatched. Per the germline V gene, CDR1 is MNHEY and CDR2 is SVGAGI. The length of the CDR3 is 14 residues. CDR3 nucleotides: TGTGCCAGCAGTTACGCCGACAGGGCGGGGGAAGCTTTCTTT. Protein: CASSYADRAGEAFF.

V gene TRBV11-2 combines with J gene TRBJ2-1; D gene uncertain. The CDR3 is 13 amino acids. Germline-derived CDR1 and CDR2 are SGHAT and FQNNGV. Trimming stripped 5 bases from V and 6 bases from J, with 11 bases between. DNA of the CDR3: TGTGCCAGCAGCCAAACAGTTCTCAATGAGCAGTTCTTC. It is translated as CASSQTVLNEQFF.